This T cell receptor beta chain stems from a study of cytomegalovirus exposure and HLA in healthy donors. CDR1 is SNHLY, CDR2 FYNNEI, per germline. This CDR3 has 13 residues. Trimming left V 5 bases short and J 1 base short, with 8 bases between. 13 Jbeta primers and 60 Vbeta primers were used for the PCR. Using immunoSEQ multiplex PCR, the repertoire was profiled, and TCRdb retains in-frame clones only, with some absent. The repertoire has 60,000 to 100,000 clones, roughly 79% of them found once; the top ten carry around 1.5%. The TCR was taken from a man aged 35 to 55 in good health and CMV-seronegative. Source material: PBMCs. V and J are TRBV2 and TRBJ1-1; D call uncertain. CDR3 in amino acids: CASSKSGNTEAFF. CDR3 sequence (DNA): TGTGCCAGCAGTAAGTCAGGGAACACTGAAGCTTTCTTT.